This T cell receptor beta chain was recorded in a study of CD8 T cells in Susac syndrome. Random hexamers served to reverse transcribe roughly 0.5 to 1 ug RNA. Amplification of TCR beta CDR3 spanned 54 Vbeta and 13 Jbeta via immunoSEQ multiplex PCR. TCRdb recomputed calls from the immunoSEQ multiplex PCR reads with MiXCR, one row per CDR3 protein. The sample consists of 150,000 to 200,000 distinct CDR3 sequences, around 95% of them appearing once. Healthy donors matched for age and sex were used as controls. The authors negatively isolated CD8+ and CD4+ T cells and FACS-enriched TEMRA cells. Trimming removed 4 bases from V and 8 bases from J; junction bases left unmatched: 13. Germline V gene sequence: CDR1 SGDLS, CDR2 YYNGEE. The CDR3 covers 15 residues.

The sequencing input was CD4+ T cells from PBMCs. The receptor was isolated from a human donor in good health. V and J are TRBV9 and TRBJ1-2, with 8 positions matching TRBD1. The CDR3 DNA sequence: TGTGCCAGCAGCTCCTCCGGACAGGGTTCTTGGGGCTACACCTTC. Translated, it gives CASSSSGQGSWGYTF.